Listed below are T cell receptor beta chains from one sample, sequenced in a study of technical replicates of blood from a handful of donors. Profiling relied on immunoSEQ multiplex PCR, and the TCRdb table lists in-frame clones only, not all of them. The table records approximately 82,000 clones, around 94% of them present only once. Sequences were obtained from T cells isolated from PBMCs. These receptors originate from a human donor in good health. Both conserved end residues are part of each CDR3. A D gene is named only where the DNA matches it firmly. Expanded clones are given a class, and other clones once, few, many or no size at all.

size: -
D: -
V: TRBV11-2
J: TRBJ1-6
CDR3: CASSLGGGAKFYSPLHF
DNA: TGTGCCAGCAGCTTAGGAGGAGGGGCAAAGTTTTATTCACCCCTCCACTTT

size: -
D: TRBD1
V: TRBV7-8
J: TRBJ1-1
CDR3: CASSLKSGTGRAFF
DNA: TGTGCCAGCAGCTTAAAATCTGGGACAGGGAGAGCTTTCTTT

size: -
D: -
V: TRBV9
J: TRBJ2-7
CDR3: CASSVQGVPYEQYF
DNA: TGTGCCAGCAGCGTCCAGGGTGTCCCCTACGAGCAGTACTTC

size: -
D: TRBD1
V: TRBV2
J: TRBJ1-3
CDR3: CASSSRDSSGNTIYF
DNA: TGTGCCAGCAGCTCCCGGGACAGCTCTGGAAACACCATATATTTT

size: -
D: TRBD2
V: TRBV19
J: TRBJ2-1
CDR3: CASSMGTSGRYNEQFF
DNA: TGTGCCAGTAGTATGGGGACTAGCGGGAGATACAATGAGCAGTTCTTC

size: -
D: TRBD2
V: TRBV11-3
J: TRBJ2-7
CDR3: CASSPSAGGLSYEQYF
DNA: TGTGCCAGCAGCCCGAGTGCGGGGGGACTCTCCTACGAGCAGTACTTC

size: -
D: TRBD2
V: TRBV7-4
J: TRBJ2-7
CDR3: CASSLEVLAGRSSYEQYF
DNA: TGTGCCAGCAGCTTAGAGGTCCTAGCGGGCCGCTCCTCCTACGAGCAGTACTTC

size: -
D: TRBD1
V: TRBV5-1
J: TRBJ1-1
CDR3: CASSPDRESAEAFF
DNA: TGCGCCAGCAGCCCGGACAGGGAAAGTGCTGAAGCTTTCTTT

size: -
D: TRBD2
V: TRBV28
J: TRBJ2-7
CDR3: CASSISGAGVKYEQYF
DNA: TGTGCCAGCAGTATCTCCGGGGCGGGAGTTAAGTACGAGCAGTACTTC

size: -
D: TRBD1
V: TRBV25-1
J: TRBJ2-2
CDR3: CASSLGQGRGTGELFF
DNA: TGTGCCAGCAGTCTGGGACAGGGGAGGGGCACCGGGGAGCTGTTTTTT

size: -
D: -
V: TRBV11-3
J: TRBJ2-1
CDR3: CASSQTSSYEQFF
DNA: TGTGCCAGCAGCCAGACATCTAGCTATGAGCAGTTCTTC

size: -
D: -
V: TRBV25-1
J: TRBJ2-1
CDR3: CASSESDYFNEQFF
DNA: TGTGCCAGCAGTGAATCCGACTACTTTAATGAGCAGTTCTTC

size: once
D: -
V: TRBV28
J: TRBJ1-1
CDR3: CASSFLRATRRNTEAFF
DNA: TGTGCCAGCAGTTTCCTCAGGGCTACCCGAAGGAACACTGAAGCTTTCTTT

size: -
D: TRBD1
V: TRBV5-1
J: TRBJ1-1
CDR3: CASRGTGTEAFF
DNA: TGCGCCAGCAGGGGGACAGGGACTGAAGCTTTCTTT

size: -
D: -
V: TRBV7-9
J: TRBJ2-7
CDR3: CASSLTERRYEQYF
DNA: TGTGCCAGCAGCTTAACCGAGAGGAGGTACGAGCAGTACTTC

size: -
D: TRBD1
V: TRBV5-4
J: TRBJ2-5
CDR3: CASSFGQGQETQYF
DNA: TGTGCCAGCAGCTTTGGACAGGGACAAGAGACCCAGTACTTC

size: -
D: TRBD1
V: TRBV11-3
J: TRBJ1-1
CDR3: CASSKRTGNTEAFF
DNA: TGTGCCAGCAGCAAAAGGACAGGCAACACTGAAGCTTTCTTT

size: -
D: -
V: TRBV5-6
J: TRBJ1-1
CDR3: CASSLLQKMNTEAFF
DNA: TGTGCCAGCAGCCTTCTACAGAAAATGAACACTGAAGCTTTCTTT